The rows below give T cell receptor beta chains drawn from one sample of a study of control samples from healthy donors and cancer patients. The assay was immunoSEQ multiplex PCR, and TCRdb's table has in-frame clones only and misses some. The sample shows some 120,000 clones, 80% to 95% of them seen only once. Specimen: blood. The receptors stem from a man in his late teens or twenties in good health. The CDR3 runs from the conserved cysteine through the conserved F or W. D genes are given only for firm matches. For some rows the clone size is stated as once, few or many, or as a class when expanded; others skip it.

-	-	15	TRBV25-1	TRBJ1-3	CASSEPGGLGDTIYF	TGTGCCAGCAGTGAACCTGGGGGCTTGGGAGACACCATATATTTT
-	-	13	TRBV6-1	TRBJ1-2	CASSEAGTYGYTF	TGTGCCAGCAGTGAAGCAGGGACCTATGGCTACACCTTC
-	-	15	TRBV10-1	TRBJ2-2	CASSEGLEGAGELFF	TGCGCCAGCAGTGAGGGTTTGGAGGGGGCCGGGGAGCTGTTTTTT
-	TRBD2	16	TRBV12-5	TRBJ2-5	CASGLGTSGVQETQYF	TGTGCTAGTGGTTTGGGGACTAGCGGAGTCCAAGAGACCCAGTACTTC
-	-	16	TRBV4-2	TRBJ1-3	CASSQDPPHSGNTIYF	TGTGCCAGCAGCCAAGATCCCCCTCATTCTGGAAACACCATATATTTT
-	-	11	TRBV5-1	TRBJ1-1	CASSLGAEAFF	TGCGCCAGCAGCTTGGGCGCTGAAGCTTTCTTT
few	-	13	TRBV6-5	TRBJ1-2	CASISPGSYGYTF	TGTGCCAGCATTTCCCCAGGAAGCTATGGCTACACCTTC
-	-	14	TRBV30	TRBJ1-1	CAWSVQGPNTEAFF	TGTGCCTGGAGTGTCCAGGGTCCGAACACTGAAGCTTTCTTT
-	-	11	TRBV11-3	TRBJ2-3	CASWPQDTQYF	TGTGCCAGCTGGCCCCAGGATACGCAGTATTTT
-	-	14	TRBV2	TRBJ2-3	CASSSDPSTDTQYF	TGTGCCAGCAGTTCTGATCCTAGCACAGATACGCAGTATTTT
-	-	14	TRBV29-1	TRBJ2-7	CSVEFEFLGYEQYF	TGCAGCGTTGAATTTGAATTTCTGGGCTACGAGCAGTACTTC
-	-	15	TRBV19	TRBJ1-4	CASSRDPGASEKLFF	TGTGCCAGTAGCCGAGATCCAGGGGCTAGTGAAAAACTGTTTTTT
-	TRBD1	14	TRBV2	TRBJ1-5	CASGQGGRSQPQHF	TGTGCCAGCGGCCAAGGGGGCCGGAGTCAGCCCCAGCATTTT
-	TRBD1	15	TRBV6-5	TRBJ1-4	CASTSQTGGNRELFF	TGTGCCAGCACCTCTCAAACAGGGGGGAATAGAGAACTGTTTTTT
-	TRBD1	16	TRBV2	TRBJ1-2	CASGPNEQGWGYGYTF	TGTGCCAGCGGGCCGAACGAACAGGGGTGGGGCTATGGCTACACCTTC
-	-	15	TRBV19	TRBJ2-3	CASSIADSRTDTQYF	TGTGCCAGTAGTATCGCGGACAGCCGCACAGATACGCAGTATTTT
-	-	13	TRBV30	TRBJ1-2	CAWSEQSFYGYTF	TGTGCCTGGAGCGAACAGAGTTTCTATGGCTACACCTTC
-	TRBD1	18	TRBV24-1	TRBJ1-5	CATSDSGTGTSGNQPQHF	TGTGCCACCAGTGATTCCGGGACAGGGACTTCTGGCAATCAGCCCCAGCATTTT
once	-	14	TRBV11-2	TRBJ1-4	CASSVEGSVEKLFF	TGTGCCAGCAGCGTAGAGGGCTCGGTTGAAAAACTGTTTTTT
once	-	17	TRBV5-6	TRBJ1-2	CASSFKGSVPGRDGYTF	TGTGCCAGCAGCTTTAAAGGTAGTGTTCCAGGGCGCGATGGCTACACCTTC
-	-	14	TRBV6-1	TRBJ2-7	CASSEALVGWEQYF	TGTGCCAGCAGTGAAGCGCTTGTAGGGTGGGAGCAGTACTTC
-	-	14	TRBV13	TRBJ1-6	CASSAGLYNSPLHF	TGTGCCAGCAGCGCGGGACTGTATAATTCACCCCTCCACTTT
-	-	13	TRBV29-1	TRBJ2-3	CSVEARSKDTQYF	TGCAGCGTTGAGGCTCGCAGCAAGGATACGCAGTATTTT
-	-	8	TRBV5-6	TRBJ1-2	CVYHGYTF	TGTGTATATCATGGCTACACCTTC
-	-	15	TRBV2	TRBJ1-2	CASSERTVPRRGYTF	TGTGCCAGCAGTGAGAGGACAGTGCCCCGTCGGGGCTACACCTTC
-	-	15	TRBV19	TRBJ1-5	CASSPLDNDNQPQHF	TGTGCCAGTAGTCCCCTGGACAACGATAATCAGCCCCAGCATTTT
-	-	16	TRBV13	TRBJ1-4	CASSLGWPATNEKLFF	TGTGCCAGCAGCTTAGGCTGGCCTGCAACTAATGAAAAACTGTTTTTT
-	-	13	TRBV2	TRBJ1-2	CASSEGQQRGYTF	TGTGCCAGCAGTGAAGGACAGCAACGAGGCTACACCTTC
-	TRBD1	15	TRBV3-1/TRBV3-2	TRBJ2-1	CASRRTGGSYNEQFF	TGTGCCAGCAGGCGGACAGGGGGCTCCTACAATGAGCAGTTCTTC
-	TRBD1	17	TRBV5-1	TRBJ1-1	CASSVSPRAGGLLEAFF	TGCGCCAGCAGCGTATCCCCAAGGGCAGGGGGCTTACTTGAAGCTTTCTTT
-	-	14	TRBV6-5	TRBJ1-1	CASSQPGKNTEAFF	TGTGCCAGCAGTCAACCCGGGAAGAACACTGAAGCTTTCTTT
-	-	13	TRBV7-2	TRBJ2-2	CASTGGVTGELFF	TGTGCCAGCACAGGGGGGGTCACCGGGGAGCTGTTTTTT
-	TRBD2	16	TRBV4-1	TRBJ2-1	CATSGGRLAGYNEQFF	TGCGCCACCTCAGGAGGACGACTAGCGGGGTACAATGAGCAGTTCTTC
-	-	13	TRBV30	TRBJ1-1	CAWTPGQNTEAFF	TGTGCCTGGACCCCAGGGCAGAACACTGAAGCTTTCTTT
-	-	14	TRBV9	TRBJ1-2	CASSETGNYYGYTF	TGTGCCAGCAGCGAAACAGGGAATTACTATGGCTACACCTTC
-	-	11	TRBV27	TRBJ2-5	CASSFQETQYF	TGTGCCAGCAGTTTCCAAGAGACCCAGTACTTC
few	TRBD1	17	TRBV11-2	TRBJ1-3	CASSLDRDRGPGNTIYF	TGTGCCAGCAGCCTGGACCGGGACAGGGGGCCTGGAAACACCATATATTTT
once	-	15	TRBV10-1	TRBJ2-1	CASSESGVTYNEQFF	TGCGCCAGCAGTGAGTCGGGGGTAACCTACAATGAACAGTTCTTC
-	-	14	TRBV30	TRBJ1-3	CAWSSPGGWDTIYF	TGTGCCTGGAGTTCCCCAGGAGGCTGGGACACCATATATTTT
-	-	17	TRBV18	TRBJ1-5	CASSRFSGGLGNQPQHF	TGTGCCAGCTCACGGTTTTCGGGGGGCCTCGGCAATCAGCCCCAGCATTTT
-	TRBD1	15	TRBV5-1	TRBJ1-1	CASSFSAGGSTEAFF	TGCGCCAGCAGCTTTAGTGCAGGGGGCAGCACTGAAGCTTTCTTT
-	-	18	TRBV5-1	TRBJ2-3	CASSSRFKGGRDSDTQYF	TGCGCCAGCAGCTCCCGGTTCAAAGGGGGCAGGGACTCAGATACGCAGTATTTT
-	TRBD1	12	TRBV12-3/TRBV12-4	TRBJ1-1	CASSLGTGEAFF	TGTGCCAGCAGTTTAGGGACAGGTGAAGCTTTCTTT
-	TRBD1	16	TRBV7-8	TRBJ1-5	CASSLSPGGGGQPQHF	TGTGCCAGCAGCCTATCCCCCGGAGGGGGCGGTCAGCCCCAGCATTTT
-	TRBD1	14	TRBV10-3	TRBJ2-3	CAISRDRGTDTQYF	TGTGCCATCAGCAGGGACAGGGGCACAGATACGCAGTATTTT
-	TRBD1	17	TRBV2	TRBJ2-7	CASSEVHLQGSPNEQYF	TGTGCCAGCAGTGAAGTCCATTTACAGGGGAGCCCCAACGAGCAGTACTTC
-	-	13	TRBV6-6	TRBJ2-7	CASSQDRSYEQYF	TGTGCCAGCAGTCAGGACCGATCCTACGAGCAGTACTTC
-	-	14	TRBV18	TRBJ2-5	CASSPPHGGTTQYF	TGTGCCAGCTCACCCCCGCACGGGGGCACGACCCAGTACTTC
-	-	16	TRBV18	TRBJ1-4	CASSLGQITTNEKLFF	TGTGCCAGCTCACTTGGACAGATAACAACTAATGAAAAACTGTTTTTT
-	-	13	TRBV2	TRBJ2-7	CAGGRGRTYEQYF	TGTGCCGGCGGTCGGGGCCGAACCTACGAGCAGTACTTC
-	-	15	TRBV10-3	TRBJ1-5	CAISESRGVNQPQHF	TGTGCCATCAGTGAGTCGCGGGGAGTAAATCAGCCCCAGCATTTT
-	TRBD2	14	TRBV6-6	TRBJ2-1	CASSGTSGYNEQFF	TGTGCCAGCAGTGGGACTAGCGGGTACAATGAGCAGTTCTTC
-	-	15	TRBV5-1	TRBJ1-4	CASSPITAANEKLFF	TGCGCCAGCAGCCCTATTACCGCGGCTAATGAAAAACTGTTTTTT
-	TRBD2	17	TRBV2	TRBJ2-1	CASSDGLAGGSYNEQFF	TGTGCCAGCAGCGATGGACTAGCGGGGGGATCCTACAATGAGCAGTTCTTC
-	-	16	TRBV9	TRBJ1-2	CASSVSGRTLRYGYTF	TGTGCCAGCAGCGTTTCCGGCAGAACCTTACGCTATGGCTACACCTTC
-	TRBD1	14	TRBV19	TRBJ2-7	CASSRTGGSYEQYF	TGTGCCAGTAGCCGGACAGGGGGCTCCTACGAGCAGTACTTC
once	TRBD1	13	TRBV11-2	TRBJ1-2	CASSLDRGLGYTF	TGTGCCAGCAGCTTAGACAGGGGGTTAGGCTACACCTTC
-	-	15	TRBV30	TRBJ1-1	CAWSRRRHQNTEAFF	TGTGCCTGGAGTCGGCGGAGACACCAGAACACTGAAGCTTTCTTT
once	-	13	TRBV7-6	TRBJ1-2	CASSSRQAGGYTF	TGTGCCAGCAGCTCGAGACAGGCGGGGGGCTACACCTTC
-	TRBD1	14	TRBV2	TRBJ2-5	CASRPTGGWETQYF	TGTGCCAGCAGGCCGACAGGGGGATGGGAGACCCAGTACTTC